This is a list of T cell receptor beta chains from one sample in a study of control samples from healthy donors and cancer patients. Repertoires were generated with immunoSEQ multiplex PCR, while TCRdb's copy carries only in-frame clones and drops some. The sample shows 150,000 or so clones, roughly 90% of them seen only once. Sequencing was done on a sample of blood. These receptors were obtained from a young man in good health. CDR3s include the opening cysteine and the closing phenylalanine or tryptophan. The D gene is left open where the match is weak. Some rows have no size entry. The others give once, few or many, or a class for an expanded clone.

J | V | D | size | CDR3 | DNA
TRBJ2-6 | TRBV9 | TRBD1 | - | CASSSAPGTEAYSGANVLTF | TGTGCCAGCAGCTCCGCCCCCGGGACAGAGGCCTATTCTGGGGCCAACGTCCTGACTTTC
TRBJ1-6 | TRBV27 | - | once | CATSRGTGFDSPLHF | TGTGCCACCTCGAGGGGCACAGGGTTTGATTCACCCCTCCACTTT
TRBJ2-1 | TRBV2 | - | - | CASRGRLKDEQFF | TGTGCCAGCAGGGGTAGATTAAAGGATGAGCAGTTCTTC
TRBJ1-5 | TRBV6-5 | - | - | CASGAYNQPQHF | TGTGCCAGTGGGGCGTACAATCAGCCCCAGCATTTT
TRBJ1-1 | TRBV7-3 | - | - | CASSPGKQTEAFF | TGTGCCAGCAGCCCCGGGAAACAGACTGAAGCTTTCTTT
TRBJ1-1 | TRBV27 | - | - | CASSLSGKNTEAFF | TGTGCCAGCAGTTTATCAGGGAAAAACACTGAAGCTTTCTTT
TRBJ1-2 | TRBV6-5 | - | few | CASRRDGDYGYTF | TGTGCCAGCAGGAGGGACGGCGACTATGGCTACACCTTC
TRBJ2-1 | TRBV5-5 | - | once | CASSLRLNTFYNEQFF | TGTGCCAGCAGCTTACGGCTCAACACGTTCTACAATGAGCAGTTCTTC
TRBJ2-1 | TRBV20-1 | - | - | CSAQANEQFF | TGCAGTGCCCAGGCAAATGAGCAGTTCTTC
TRBJ1-5 | TRBV19 | - | - | CATRARGNQPQHF | TGTGCCACCCGGGCCCGAGGGAATCAGCCCCAGCATTTT
TRBJ1-1 | TRBV25-1 | - | - | CASSGLRTTEAFF | TGTGCCAGCAGCGGGTTGAGGACGACTGAAGCTTTCTTT
TRBJ1-2 | TRBV28 | - | - | CASSSYTSYGYTF | TGTGCCAGCAGTTCGTACACCTCCTATGGCTACACCTTC
TRBJ2-1 | TRBV11-3 | - | - | CASSLDRRASSYNEQFF | TGTGCCAGCAGCTTAGATAGGCGGGCGAGCTCCTACAATGAGCAGTTCTTC
TRBJ1-1 | TRBV10-3 | - | - | CAISYQGANTEAFF | TGTGCCATCAGTTACCAGGGTGCGAACACTGAAGCTTTCTTT
TRBJ2-1 | TRBV6-2/TRBV6-3 | - | - | CASSRQGQDEQFF | TGTGCCAGCAGTCGCCAGGGGCAGGATGAGCAGTTCTTC
TRBJ2-5 | TRBV6-2/TRBV6-3 | TRBD1 | - | CASSFPSGQQETQYF | TGTGCCAGCAGCTTCCCCTCGGGACAGCAAGAGACCCAGTACTTC
TRBJ2-2 | TRBV6-5 | - | - | CASNSLTNTGELFF | TGTGCCAGCAATAGTCTGACGAACACCGGGGAGCTGTTTTTT
TRBJ2-2 | TRBV12-3/TRBV12-4 | - | - | CASSLRSGELFF | TGTGCCAGCAGTCTGCGGTCCGGGGAGCTGTTTTTT
TRBJ1-2 | TRBV28 | - | once | CASSGPAGYTF | TGTGCCAGCAGTGGCCCGGCAGGCTACACCTTC
TRBJ1-2 | TRBV29-1 | - | - | CGGGGNYGYTF | TGCGGGGGAGGCGGGAACTATGGCTACACCTTC
TRBJ2-1 | TRBV11-2 | - | - | CASSFNYRDEQFF | TGTGCCAGCAGCTTTAATTATCGGGATGAGCAGTTCTTC